The rows below give T cell receptor beta chains drawn from one sample of a study of shared clonotypes between healthy human individuals. The table came from immunoSEQ multiplex PCR; TCRdb's copy has only in-frame clones and leaves some out. Of some 2.1 million clones in the sample, about 95% were seen once. The sequencing input was naive CD8+ T cells sorted from blood. The receptors shown here come from a man aged 18 to 30 in good health. Each CDR3 is given with its conserved first and last residue. D genes are given only for firm matches. Rows may omit the clone size; those that give it use once, few, many or a size class.

cdr3_aa cdr3_nt j_call clone_size v_call d_call
CASSPSDGVLSYEQYF TGTGCCAGCAGTCCCTCGGACGGAGTACTATCCTACGAGCAGTACTTC TRBJ2-7 - TRBV27 -
CASSLSFGYNEQFF TGTGCCAGCAGCTTATCGTTCGGGTACAATGAGCAGTTCTTC TRBJ2-1 - TRBV7-2 -
CASSPGTASNQPQHF TGCGCCAGCAGCCCAGGGACAGCTAGCAATCAGCCCCAGCATTTT TRBJ1-5 - TRBV4-3 TRBD1
CASSLSPTSTAAYEQYF TGTGCCAGCAGTTTATCCCCGACTAGTACGGCCGCCTACGAGCAGTACTTC TRBJ2-7 - TRBV27 -
CASSLGNNEQFF TGTGCCAGCAGCTTAGGAAACAATGAGCAGTTCTTC TRBJ2-1 - TRBV7-9 -
CASSLAWTPNEQFF TGTGCCAGCAGCTTAGCTTGGACTCCAAATGAGCAGTTCTTC TRBJ2-1 - TRBV7-6 -
CASSSGTPNTEAFF TGTGCCAGCAGCTCCGGGACACCGAACACTGAAGCTTTCTTT TRBJ1-1 - TRBV5-6 -
CSVVGSLNTEAFF TGCAGCGTTGTGGGCAGCTTGAACACTGAAGCTTTCTTT TRBJ1-1 - TRBV29-1 -
CASSVGGVGNQPQHF TGTGCCAGCAGCGTAGGGGGAGTTGGCAATCAGCCCCAGCATTTT TRBJ1-5 - TRBV9 -
CACRGGTEAFF TGTGCCTGCAGGGGAGGCACTGAAGCTTTCTTT TRBJ1-1 - TRBV28 -
CASSQESGDGSPLHF TGCGCCAGCAGCCAGGAATCGGGGGATGGTTCACCCCTCCACTTT TRBJ1-6 - TRBV4-1 -
CASSEYRGNSPLHF TGTGCCAGCAGTGAATACAGGGGGAATTCACCCCTCCACTTT TRBJ1-6 few TRBV6-1 TRBD1
CASSLSAGARTEAFF TGTGCCAGCAGTTTATCGGCGGGGGCGCGCACTGAAGCTTTCTTT TRBJ1-1 - TRBV27 -
CASGGESNYGYTF TGTGCCAGCGGGGGAGAAAGTAACTATGGCTACACCTTC TRBJ1-2 - TRBV21-1 -
CASSLVGTGTYEQYF TGCGCCAGCAGCTTGGTGGGGACAGGGACCTACGAGCAGTACTTC TRBJ2-7 - TRBV5-1 TRBD1
CASSQEGSVTKNIQYF TGCGCCAGCAGCCAAGAAGGGTCAGTAACCAAAAACATTCAGTACTTC TRBJ2-4 - TRBV4-1 -
CASSLLDPLGYNEQFF TGTGCCAGCAGTTTATTGGACCCGCTGGGTTATAATGAGCAGTTCTTC TRBJ2-1 - TRBV27 -
CASSLSGTTLHVEQFF TGCGCCAGCAGCTTGTCCGGGACTACCCTACACGTTGAGCAGTTCTTC TRBJ2-1 - TRBV5-1 TRBD2
CASSIAGNQGSSYNEQFF TGTGCCAGTAGTATAGCGGGGAACCAGGGGAGCTCCTACAATGAGCAGTTCTTC TRBJ2-1 - TRBV19 -
CASSLTGKVNTEAFF TGTGCCAGTAGCCTCACAGGGAAGGTTAACACTGAAGCTTTCTTT TRBJ1-1 - TRBV19 -
CASSLEVQGDTQYF TGTGCCAGCAGCTTAGAGGTCCAAGGGGATACGCAGTATTTT TRBJ2-3 - TRBV7-2 -
CASSLTSGYEQYF TGTGCCAGCAGCTTGACTAGCGGTTACGAGCAGTACTTC TRBJ2-7 once TRBV7-2 TRBD2
CASSLDSTYEQYF TGTGCCAGCAGCTTGGACAGTACCTACGAGCAGTACTTC TRBJ2-7 - TRBV5-6 -
CASNRGELSQETQYF TGTGCCAGCAACCGTGGCGAACTGTCACAAGAGACCCAGTACTTC TRBJ2-5 - TRBV2 -
CASKDSTSSYEQYF TGTGCCAGCAAGGACAGCACGAGCTCCTACGAGCAGTACTTC TRBJ2-7 - TRBV6-5 -
CASSLERFYEQYF TGCGCCAGCAGCTTGGAAAGGTTCTACGAGCAGTACTTC TRBJ2-7 - TRBV5-1 -
CASSPGGGAADTQYF TGTGCCAGCAGCCCCGGCGGGGGGGCCGCGGATACGCAGTATTTT TRBJ2-3 - TRBV7-6 TRBD2
CASSLLKGYEQYF TGTGCCAGCAGCTTGCTGAAGGGGTACGAGCAGTACTTC TRBJ2-7 - TRBV5-6 -
CASSRENTEAFF TGCGCCAGCAGCCGGGAGAACACTGAAGCTTTCTTT TRBJ1-1 - TRBV4-3 -
CASSQELAGHTDTQYF TGTGCCAGCAGCCAAGAACTAGCGGGGCACACAGATACGCAGTATTTT TRBJ2-3 - TRBV4-2 TRBD2
CASSQSYGTGGLYGYTF TGTGCCAGCAGCCAGAGCTACGGGACAGGGGGATTATATGGCTACACCTTC TRBJ1-2 - TRBV7-9 TRBD1
CSARISGEQYF TGCAGTGCTAGAATTTCAGGGGAGCAGTACTTC TRBJ2-7 - TRBV20-1 -
CASSQPAGFFMEEKLFF TGTGCCAGCAGCCAACCCGCCGGCTTTTTCATGGAGGAAAAACTGTTTTTT TRBJ1-4 - TRBV14 -
CAWNGGSYNEQFF TGTGCCTGGAACGGGGGCTCCTACAATGAGCAGTTCTTC TRBJ2-1 - TRBV30 -
CASFLKGPRLADTQYF TGTGCCAGCTTCCTGAAGGGGCCCCGTCTAGCAGATACGCAGTATTTT TRBJ2-3 - TRBV28 -
CASSPLAGFYNEQFF TGTGCCAGCAGCCCTTTGGCGGGTTTTTACAATGAGCAGTTCTTC TRBJ2-1 - TRBV7-6 -
CASSQDLGAYEQYF TGCGCCAGCAGCCAAGATTTGGGAGCCTACGAGCAGTACTTC TRBJ2-7 - TRBV4-3 -